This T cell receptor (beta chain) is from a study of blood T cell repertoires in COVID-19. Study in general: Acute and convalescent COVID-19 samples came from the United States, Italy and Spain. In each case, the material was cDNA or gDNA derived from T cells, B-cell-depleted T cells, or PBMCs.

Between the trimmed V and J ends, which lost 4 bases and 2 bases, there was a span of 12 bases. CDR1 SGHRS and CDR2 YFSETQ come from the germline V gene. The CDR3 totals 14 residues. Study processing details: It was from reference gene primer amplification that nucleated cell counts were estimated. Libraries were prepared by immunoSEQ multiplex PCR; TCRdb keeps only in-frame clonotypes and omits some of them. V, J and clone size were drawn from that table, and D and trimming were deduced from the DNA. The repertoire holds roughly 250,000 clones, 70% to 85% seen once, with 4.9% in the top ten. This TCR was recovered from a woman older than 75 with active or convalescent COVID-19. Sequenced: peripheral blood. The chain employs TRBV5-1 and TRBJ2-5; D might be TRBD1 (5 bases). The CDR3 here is CASSPEAGQETQYF. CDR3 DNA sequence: TGCGCCAGCAGCCCCGAGGCAGGGCAAGAGACCCAGTACTTC. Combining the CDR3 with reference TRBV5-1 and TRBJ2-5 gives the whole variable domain KAGVTQTPRYLIKTRGQQVTLSCSPISGHRSVSWYQQTPGQGLQFLFEYFSETQRNKGNFPGRFSGRQFSNSRSEMNVSTLELGDSALYLCASSPEAGQETQYFGPGTRLLVL.